This T cell receptor beta chain was recovered during a study of T cell clones after liver transplantation (dated by TCRdb to between 2017 and 2020). In the study overall: The samples were obtained from ITN030ST, a randomized trial that attempted immunosuppression withdrawal within 2 years after liver transplantation. Donor-reactive T cell clones were identified using TCRbeta sequencing after a pre-transplant mixed lymphocyte reaction and were then followed in post-transplant blood. Third party-reactive TCRbeta sequences from pre-transplant MLRs were also identified as an antigen-independent comparator for donor-reactive sequences. Three of the eight recipients were HCV-positive; the others were transplanted for non-autoimmune, non-viral indications. No induction therapy was given to the subjects, and standard immunosuppression was administered until randomization at 12-24 months post-transplant. To count as tolerant, a recipient had to stay completely off immunosuppression for at least one year without liver enzymes climbing beyond twice the upper limit of normal. Blood samples were collected pre-transplant, then pre-randomization ahead of withdrawal, and finally post-randomization once withdrawal had either been completed or failed. Of the 8 liver transplant recipients making up the studied cohort, 3 were classified as tolerant and 5 as non-tolerant. The study at large found these results: Because allograft tissue specimens were not available, migration of donor-reactive T cells into the graft, rather than deletion, may have occurred. The decline in donor-reactive sequences exceeded the decline in third party-reactive sequences, suggesting partial antigen-specific deletion that was unrelated to withdrawal success. In two subjects, low numbers of available donor cells limited the measurable donor-reactive repertoire. In 5 of 8 subjects, circulating donor-reactive CD4 TCRbeta sequences decreased significantly after transplant, regardless of tolerance or HCV status. The conclusions were preliminary, being limited by small, heterogeneous patient numbers and by non-standardized post-transplant time points. After accounting for repertoire turnover, donor-reactive detection was significantly reduced in 7 of 8 subjects for CD4 and 8 of 8 for CD8.

In the germline V gene (reference sequence), CDR1 corresponds to LNHDA and CDR2 to SQIVND. The V end loses 3 bases and the J end loses 1 base, and a stretch of 5 bases separates them. The CDR3, cysteine through phenylalanine, is 13 amino acids long. Only the CDR3 DNA stays, 39 bases, in frame from base 1. Reading the label with the study, this specimen's time point is: pre-transplant. Thawed unstimulated PBMCs were stained for CD3, CD4 and CD8 and FACS-sorted into CD3+CD4+ and CD3+CD8+ populations. Randomization to immunosuppression withdrawal applied to every one of the 8 studied subjects. The Qiagen DNeasy Blood and Tissue Kit was used for genomic DNA isolation. Note on this clone: What this receptor recognizes is not known. Per-base qualities were not stored, and no clone one base away is much larger. Other DNA sequences in this specimen translate into the identical CDR3.

High-throughput TCRbeta CDR3 sequencing of frozen genomic DNA was performed by immunoSEQ, with PCR amplification, mapping, bias correction and internal controls included. Regarding the original processing steps: Only productive rearrangements were retained, and each unique TCRbeta sequence was defined by its CDR3 nucleotide sequence together with its V and J gene. For classification of a sequence as donor-reactive, at least 5-fold expansion in CFSE-low cells relative to unstimulated pre-transplant cells and a frequency of at least 0.01% were required. Minimum frequency thresholds were set for each subject based on the unstimulated sample with the lowest template count, ensuring at least 90% detection power. Jensen-Shannon divergence between the top 1000 TCRbeta sequences after and before transplant was used to measure repertoire turnover. Two-sided Fisher's exact tests were used to test for changes in the detection of donor-reactive sequences. Here the immuneACCESS table is served through TCRdb, limited to in-frame sequences with V and J called. Missing clones are a known gap in these copies; in checked studies unresolved V genes cover under half, and the rest lacks a known reason. Clone size and V and J calls were adopted from that table, with D and trimming inferred from the DNA. The sample table shows 45,000 to 60,000 clones, and roughly 83% are seen once. The top ten clonotypes cover 8% to 9.5% of the sample.

Here the chain combines TRBV19 and TRBJ2-3, with no reliable assignment of the D segment. This TCR came from a human donor who received a liver transplant. The sample here was CD4+ T cells from blood, taken before liver transplant. The DNA sequence is TGTGCCAGTAGTATGTCCGGCACAGATACGCAGTATTTT. Protein translation: CASSMSGTDTQYF.